The present T cell receptor (beta chain) was sequenced within a study of blood T cell repertoires in COVID-19. Overall study context: Whether acute or convalescent, the COVID-19 samples came from the United States, Italy and Spain. From T cells, B-cell-depleted T cells, or PBMCs came the material, which was cDNA or gDNA.

In Seattle, patients joined the study during active infection and were tracked longitudinally. The CDR3 is made up of 18 amino acids. CDR1 and CDR2 from the germline V gene are SQVTM and ANQGSEA. The germline V and J ends were trimmed by 6 bases and 3 bases, with 27 bases remaining between them. TCRdb's copy holds only in-frame clones and misses some; the assay was immunoSEQ multiplex PCR. The sample yields a few hundred thousand clones, approximately 88% seen once. The specimen sequenced was peripheral blood. The receptor comes from a woman aged 45-65 years with COVID-19, enrolled during active disease. The rearrangement joins TRBV29-1 to TRBJ2-1; D may be TRBD2 (5 bases). As DNA, the CDR3 is TGCAGCGTCCCAAAACCCCTTCGGATAGCGATAAGCTACAATGAGCAGTTCTTC. Its protein product is CSVPKPLRIAISYNEQFF.